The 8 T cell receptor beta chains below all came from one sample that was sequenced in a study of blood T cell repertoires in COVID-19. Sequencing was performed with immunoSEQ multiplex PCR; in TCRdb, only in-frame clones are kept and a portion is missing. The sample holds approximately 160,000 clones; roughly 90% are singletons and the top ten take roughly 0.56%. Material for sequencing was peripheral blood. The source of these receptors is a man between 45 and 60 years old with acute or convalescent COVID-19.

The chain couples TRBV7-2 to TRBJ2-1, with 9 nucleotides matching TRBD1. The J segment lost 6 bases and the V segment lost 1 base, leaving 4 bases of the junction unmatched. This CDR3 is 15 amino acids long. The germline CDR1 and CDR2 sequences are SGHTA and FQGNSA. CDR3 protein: CASSLVGTGFNEQFF. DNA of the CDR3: TGTGCCAGCAGCTTAGTGGGGACAGGGTTCAATGAGCAGTTCTTC.

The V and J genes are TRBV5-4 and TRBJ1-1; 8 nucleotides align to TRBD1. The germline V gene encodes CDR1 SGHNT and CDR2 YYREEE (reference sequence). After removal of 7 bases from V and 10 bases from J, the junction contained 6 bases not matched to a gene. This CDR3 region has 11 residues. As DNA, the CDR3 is TGTGCCAGCGGCCAGGGGGCGGTAGCTTTCTTT. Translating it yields CASGQGAVAFF.

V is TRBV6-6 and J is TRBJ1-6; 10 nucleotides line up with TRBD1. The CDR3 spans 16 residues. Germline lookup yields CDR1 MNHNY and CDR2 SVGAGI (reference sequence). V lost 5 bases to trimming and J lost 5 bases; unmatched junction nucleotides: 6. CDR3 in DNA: TGTGCCAGCAGTCGCGACAGGGGGCGAAATAATTCACCCCTCCACTTT. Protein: CASSRDRGRNNSPLHF.

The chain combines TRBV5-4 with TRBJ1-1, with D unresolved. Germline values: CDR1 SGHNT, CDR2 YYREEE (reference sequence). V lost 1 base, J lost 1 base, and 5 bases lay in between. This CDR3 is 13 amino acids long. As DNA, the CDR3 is TGTGCCAGCAGCTTGTATTGGAACACTGAAGCTTTCTTT. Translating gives CASSLYWNTEAFF.

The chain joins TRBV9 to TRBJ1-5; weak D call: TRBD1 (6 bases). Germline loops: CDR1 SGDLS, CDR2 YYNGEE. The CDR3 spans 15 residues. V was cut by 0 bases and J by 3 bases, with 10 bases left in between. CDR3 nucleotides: TGTGCCAGCAGCGTAGGACAGGCGATCAATCAGCCCCAGCATTTT. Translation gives CASSVGQAINQPQHF.

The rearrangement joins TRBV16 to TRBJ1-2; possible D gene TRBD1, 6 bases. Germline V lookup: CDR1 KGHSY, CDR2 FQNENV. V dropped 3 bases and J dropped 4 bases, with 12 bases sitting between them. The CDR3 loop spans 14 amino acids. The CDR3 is CASSQKTGPYGYTF. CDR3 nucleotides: TGTGCCAGCAGCCAGAAGACAGGCCCCTATGGCTACACCTTC.

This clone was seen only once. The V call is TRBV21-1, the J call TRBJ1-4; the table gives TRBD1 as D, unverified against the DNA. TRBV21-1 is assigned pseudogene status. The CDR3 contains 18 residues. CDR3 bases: TGTGCCAGCAGCAATGGGACAGGGGGATGTGCAACTAATGAAAAACTGTTTTTT. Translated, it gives CASSNGTGGCATNEKLFF.

The CDR3 region is CASSTSTDTQYF. CDR3 coding DNA: TGTGCCAGCAGTACTAGCACAGATACGCAGTATTTT. J is TRBJ2-3 and V is TRBV5-8; D gene uncertain. Looked up from germline, CDR1 is SGHTS and CDR2 is YDEGEE. Trimming removed 5 bases at V and 0 bases at J, with 4 bases between. This CDR3 is built from 12 residues.